This passage covers 25 T cell receptor beta chains from one sample sequenced in a study of T-cell memory formation after mild COVID-19. TCRdb fed the 5' RACE reads into MiXCR, producing one record per CDR3 protein. The table shows about 130,000 distinct CDR3 sequences, with around 15% occurring only once. Sequenced material: PBMCs or a T cell subset sorted from them (not recorded which). These receptors originate from a man between 18 and 29 years old who had mild COVID-19 (a few samples of this study predate the infection). Cell type and time point are not known.

This clonotype was seen a handful of times. The chain recombines TRBV19 with TRBJ1-1, with D tentatively TRBD1 (6 bases). This CDR3 has 13 residues. Germline-derived CDR1 and CDR2 are LNHDA and SQIVND (reference sequence). With 7 bases removed from V and 8 bases from J, the gap between germline ends came to 17 bases. The CDR3 region is CASNPLGRGEAFF. CDR3 nucleotides: TGTGCCAGTAACCCGCTAGGGAGGGGGGAAGCTTTCTTT.

This chain links TRBV27 with TRBJ1-5; D call uncertain. Germline loops: CDR1 MNHEY, CDR2 SMNVEV (reference sequence). Trimming left V 2 bases short and J 3 bases short, with 8 bases between. This CDR3 contains 14 residues. For the CDR3, the DNA is TGTGCCAGCAGTTTAAGACCGGCCAATCAGCCCCAGCATTTT. Protein sequence: CASSLRPANQPQHF.

V gene TRBV5-6 combines with J gene TRBJ1-2; D remains unclear. In germline, CDR1 is SGHDT, CDR2 YYEEEE. V was cut by 2 bases and J by 5 bases, with 13 bases left in between. The CDR3 length is 14 residues. The CDR3 loop is CASSFPPGEYGYTF. The DNA of the CDR3 is TGTGCCAGCAGCTTCCCTCCGGGCGAATATGGCTACACCTTC.

The V and J genes are TRBV6-6 and TRBJ1-2; D ambiguous. CDR3 size: 13 residues. Looked up from germline, CDR1 is MNHNY and CDR2 is SVGAGI (reference sequence). CDR3 amino acids: CACAVEGLYGYTF. DNA for the CDR3: TGTGCATGCGCAGTCGAGGGTCTATATGGCTACACCTTC.

This clonotype was observed a handful of times. The V call is TRBV3-1, the J call TRBJ1-2, with D hard to call. Looked up from germline, CDR1 is LGHDT and CDR2 is YNNKEL (reference sequence). Trimming cost V 4 bases and J 7 bases, with 13 bases left between them. CDR3 length equals 13 residues. The CDR3 DNA reads as TGTGCCAGCAGCCTTCCTAACCGGGTTGGCTACACCTTC. Encoded protein: CASSLPNRVGYTF.

This clonotype was counted between two and nine times. The V call is TRBV24-1, the J call TRBJ2-1, with D possibly being TRBD2 (5 bases). Germline V gene data show CDR1 as KGHDR and CDR2 as SFDVKD. CDR3 size: 17 residues. V lost 5 bases to trimming and J lost 0 bases, with 16 bases between them. CDR3 in DNA: TGTGCCACCAGTGGCTCGGGTCGGGGATTCTCCTACAATGAGCAGTTCTTC. Its translation: CATSGSGRGFSYNEQFF.

The chain uses TRBV6-2 or TRBV6-3 and TRBJ2-1; 9 nucleotides line up with TRBD2. The CDR3 is 15 residues long. CDR1 is MNHEY and CDR2 is SVGEGT in the germline V gene. The V segment lost 8 bases and the J segment 5 bases; nucleotides outside the gene matches: 10. CDR3 nucleotides: TGTGCCAGCGATCGGGGAGCGGGGGGCCACAATGAGCAGTTCTTC. Its protein is CASDRGAGGHNEQFF.

This clonotype was found many times. This sequence joins TRBV7-3 and TRBJ2-3; 7 nucleotides agree with TRBD2. The CDR3 length is 13 residues. V lost 3 bases to trimming and J lost 4 bases; unmatched junction nucleotides: 1. Germline CDR1 and CDR2: SGHTA and FQGTGA. In nucleotides, the CDR3 is TGTGCCAGCAGCTTGGGGGGGGCAGATACGCAGTATTTT. It specifies CASSLGGADTQYF.

This clonotype was seen only a few times. This chain uses TRBV3-1 with TRBJ1-2; a weak D match, TRBD1 (5 bases). Germline V lookup: CDR1 LGHDT, CDR2 YNNKEL (reference sequence). The V and J ends lost 4 bases and 6 bases respectively, with 12 bases between them. This CDR3 is built from 13 residues. The CDR3 loop reads CASSPREGHGYTF. CDR3 DNA sequence: TGTGCCAGCAGCCCCCGGGAGGGGCATGGCTACACCTTC.

This clonotype has a count of ten or more. The chain is built from TRBV12-3 or TRBV12-4 and TRBJ2-7, with D possibly TRBD2 on 5 matching bases. The CDR3 runs 13 residues. Trimming shortened V by 10 bases and J by 5 bases, and 18 bases separated the two germline ends. The CDR3 DNA reads TGTGCCATCTCAAGGACTTCGAAAAACGAGCAGTACTTC. As protein: CAISRTSKNEQYF.

This clonotype has more than one count but fewer than ten. The chain joins TRBV6-6 to TRBJ1-6, with D unresolved. The V end lost 2 bases, the J end lost 14 bases, and 7 bases lay between the germline ends. CDR1 and CDR2 from the germline V gene are MNHNY and SVGAGI (reference sequence). CDR3 length: 11 amino acids. This CDR3 is CASSYPSALHF. In nucleotides, the CDR3 is TGTGCCAGCAGTTACCCATCGGCCCTCCACTTT.

J is TRBJ2-5 and V is TRBV14; 9 nucleotides match TRBD1. Germline V gene lookup returns CDR1 SGHDN and CDR2 FVKESK. V was pared by 7 bases and J by 4 bases, with 13 bases of the junction left unmatched. The CDR3 covers 16 residues. The CDR3 here is CASKGTGTGTRETQYF. The CDR3 coding sequence is TGTGCCAGCAAGGGGACCGGGACAGGGACGCGAGAGACCCAGTACTTC.

This clonotype was seen more than once but under ten times. This chain joins TRBV4-1 and TRBJ2-6; no reliable D call. Trimming pared 1 base from V and 0 bases from J, leaving 7 bases between. Germline assignment: CDR1 MGHRA and CDR2 YSYEKL. The CDR3 extends over 16 amino acids. The CDR3 DNA sequence: TGCGCCAGCAGCCAAGGCGTAAACTCTGGGGCCAACGTCCTGACTTTC. This encodes CASSQGVNSGANVLTF.

This clonotype was seen a few times. The chain couples TRBV5-1 to TRBJ2-2; no reliable D call. The germline V gene encodes CDR1 SGHRS and CDR2 YFSETQ. The CDR3 is made up of 13 amino acids. The V and J ends lost 0 bases and 7 bases respectively, with 7 bases between them. The CDR3 coding sequence is TGCGCCAGCAGCTTGGAACACCTCGGGGAGCTGTTTTTT. Translating gives CASSLEHLGELFF.

The sample holds a few counts of this clonotype. This rearrangement joins TRBV11-2 to TRBJ2-2, with D hard to call. V shed 5 bases and J shed 6 bases, with 10 bases lying between them. Germline V gene data show CDR1 as SGHAT and CDR2 as FQNNGV. The CDR3 is 13 residues long. This chain's CDR3 is CASSPLGPGELFF. The DNA for the CDR3 is TGTGCCAGCAGCCCCTTAGGGCCCGGGGAGCTGTTTTTT. The full variable domain, rest sourced from reference TRBV11-2 and TRBJ2-2, is EAGVAQSPRYKIIEKRQSVAFWCNPISGHATLYWYQQILGQGPKLLIQFQNNGVVDDSQLPKDRFSAERLKGVDSTLKIQPAKLEDSAVYLCASSPLGPGELFFGEGSRLTVL.

This clonotype was seen a handful of times. The chain combines TRBV11-2 with TRBJ2-5; 8 nucleotides agree with TRBD2. Germline CDR1 is SGHAT and CDR2 is FQNNGV. CDR3 length equals 15 residues. The V and J ends lost 1 base and 4 bases, in that order; junction bases with no gene match: 5. CDR3 DNA: TGTGCCAGCAGCTTAGGGGGTCTAGCGGGAGAGACCCAGTACTTC. Protein: CASSLGGLAGETQYF.

A few counts support this clonotype. The rearrangement joins TRBV6-2 or TRBV6-3 to TRBJ1-1, with D maybe TRBD1 (6 bases). V was clipped by 7 bases and J by 1 base, with 22 bases between them. This CDR3 spans 17 amino acids. Germline V lookup: CDR1 MNHEY, CDR2 SVGEGT. The CDR3 is CASTEYRQATANTEAFF. The DNA for the CDR3 is TGTGCCAGCACTGAATACCGACAGGCGACTGCGAACACTGAAGCTTTCTTT.

The table lists this clonotype with many counts. The chain employs TRBV11-2 and TRBJ2-1; D may correspond to TRBD1 or TRBD2 (5 bases each). The V end lost 5 bases, the J end lost 5 bases, and 10 bases lay between the germline ends. Germline V gene sequence: CDR1 SGHAT, CDR2 FQNNGV. This CDR3 comprises 13 residues. CDR3 region: CASSRDQHNEQFF. In nucleotides, the CDR3 is TGTGCCAGCAGCCGGGACCAACACAATGAGCAGTTCTTC.

The chain joins TRBV15 to TRBJ2-1, with no clear D. The germline gives CDR1 LNHNV, CDR2 YYDKDF (reference sequence). V was shortened by 0 bases and J by 12 bases, with 15 bases between the two germline ends. CDR3 length equals 14 residues. The CDR3 nucleotides are TGTGCCACCAGCAGAGATTCGGGCCCGGTCAGGCAGTTCTTC. Its protein product is CATSRDSGPVRQFF. The entire variable domain, with the rest obtained from reference TRBV15 and TRBJ2-1, is as follows: DAMVIQNPRYQVTQFGKPVTLSCSQTLNHNVMYWYQQKSSQAPKLLFHYYDKDFNNEADTPDNFQSRRPNTSFCFLDIRSPGLGDTAMYLCATSRDSGPVRQFFGPGTRLTVL.

This clonotype was seen ten or more times. V gene TRBV6-6 combines with J gene TRBJ2-5; TRBD2 matches at 12 bases. Germline V gives CDR1 MNHNY, CDR2 SVGAGI (reference sequence). CDR3 length equals 14 residues. Unmatched junction bases numbered 5, after V lost 7 bases and J lost 5 bases. This CDR3 reads CASMTSGGGETQYF. The CDR3 coding sequence is TGTGCCAGCATGACTAGCGGGGGTGGTGAGACCCAGTACTTC.

In its sample, this clonotype was seen a few times. The V and J genes are TRBV6-1 and TRBJ2-4, with D perhaps TRBD2 (6 bases). This CDR3 region has 16 residues. The germline CDR1 and CDR2 sequences are MNHNS and SASEGT. The V end lost 7 bases, the J end lost 2 bases, and 18 bases lay between the germline ends. The CDR3 nucleotides read TGTGCCAGCATCCCGATAGGCGGGGCCTCCAAAAACATTCAGTACTTC. Its protein product is CASIPIGGASKNIQYF.

This clonotype was recorded a few times. The chain combines TRBV20-1 with TRBJ1-2; D might be TRBD1 (5 bases). CDR3 size: 14 residues. Trimming stripped 4 bases from V and 0 bases from J, with 12 bases between. From germline, CDR1 is DFQATT and CDR2 SNEGSKA (reference sequence). The CDR3 loop reads CSATGPSSNYGYTF. CDR3 sequence (DNA): TGCAGTGCTACGGGACCGTCCTCTAACTATGGCTACACCTTC.

The V and J genes are TRBV5-1 and TRBJ1-1, with 7 bases fitting TRBD1. The trim removed 4 bases at V and 0 bases at J, leaving 6 bases unmatched. CDR1 and CDR2 (germline): SGHRS, YFSETQ. The CDR3 spans 15 residues. The CDR3 coding sequence is TGCGCCAGCAGCCCCTGGACAGGCATGAACACTGAAGCTTTCTTT. Amino acids: CASSPWTGMNTEAFF.

The chain uses TRBV6-1 and TRBJ2-5; D not certain. Between the trimmed V and J ends, which lost 0 bases and 5 bases, there was a span of 10 bases. The CDR3 is 14 amino acids. From germline, CDR1 is MNHNS and CDR2 SASEGT. The DNA for the CDR3 is TGTGCCAGCAGTGAAGCGGGTATCTCGGAGACCCAGTACTTC. Translated: CASSEAGISETQYF.

This clonotype was observed a handful of times. The rearrangement joins TRBV7-2 to TRBJ2-5; possibly TRBD1 or TRBD2 for D (7 bases each). CDR1 and CDR2 (germline): SGHTA, FQGNSA. V was shortened by 3 bases and J by 5 bases, with 13 bases between the two germline ends. The CDR3 spans 14 residues. CDR3 amino acids: CASSFRGGRETQYF. In DNA, the CDR3 is TGTGCCAGCAGCTTCAGGGGGGGCAGGGAGACCCAGTACTTC.